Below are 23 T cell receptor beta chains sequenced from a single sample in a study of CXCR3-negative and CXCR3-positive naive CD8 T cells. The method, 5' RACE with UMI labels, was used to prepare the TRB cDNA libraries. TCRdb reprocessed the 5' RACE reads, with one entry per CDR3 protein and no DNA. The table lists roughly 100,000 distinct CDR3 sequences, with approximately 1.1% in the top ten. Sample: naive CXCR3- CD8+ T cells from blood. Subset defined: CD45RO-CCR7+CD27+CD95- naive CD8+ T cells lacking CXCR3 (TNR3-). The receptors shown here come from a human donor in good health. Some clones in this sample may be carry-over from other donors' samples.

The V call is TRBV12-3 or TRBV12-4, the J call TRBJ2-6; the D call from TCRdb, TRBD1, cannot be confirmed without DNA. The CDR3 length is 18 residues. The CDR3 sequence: CASSGEDRASSGANVLTF.

CDR3 amino acids: CSVGRENTEAFF. The genes are TRBV29-1 and TRBJ1-1. The germline gives CDR1 SQVTM, CDR2 ANQGSEA. The CDR3 runs to 12 residues. The whole variable domain, filled in from reference TRBV29-1 and TRBJ1-1, reads SAVISQKPSRDICQRGTSLTIQCQVDSQVTMMFWYRQQPGQSLTLIATANQGSEATYESGFVIDKFPISRPNLTFSTLTVSNMSPEDSSIYLCSVGRENTEAFFGQGTRLTVV.

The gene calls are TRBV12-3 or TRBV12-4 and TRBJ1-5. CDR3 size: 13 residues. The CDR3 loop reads CASSLNTHQPQHF.

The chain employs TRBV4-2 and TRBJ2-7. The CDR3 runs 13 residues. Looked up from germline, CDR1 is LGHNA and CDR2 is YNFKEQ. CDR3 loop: CASSPYMAYEQYF.

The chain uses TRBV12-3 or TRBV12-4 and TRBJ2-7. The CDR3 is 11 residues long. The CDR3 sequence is CASSFSNEQYF.

The CDR3 reads CASSLRTHGEQYF. The chain employs TRBV7-9 and TRBJ2-7. CDR1 SEHNR and CDR2 FQNEAQ come from the germline V gene (reference sequence). This CDR3 spans 13 amino acids.

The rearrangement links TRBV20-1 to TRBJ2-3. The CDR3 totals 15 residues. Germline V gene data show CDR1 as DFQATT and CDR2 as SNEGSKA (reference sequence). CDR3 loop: CSARVYGVDTDTQYF.

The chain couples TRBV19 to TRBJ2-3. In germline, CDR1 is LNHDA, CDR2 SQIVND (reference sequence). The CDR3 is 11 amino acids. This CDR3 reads CASRLGDTQYF.

CDR3 residues: CASSATGAYEQYF. The rearrangement joins TRBV21-1 to TRBJ2-7; the D call from TCRdb, TRBD1, cannot be confirmed without DNA. TRBV21-1 is flagged as a pseudogene. CDR3 length equals 13 residues.

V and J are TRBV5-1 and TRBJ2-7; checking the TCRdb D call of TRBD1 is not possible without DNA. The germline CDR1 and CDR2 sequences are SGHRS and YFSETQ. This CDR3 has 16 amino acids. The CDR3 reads CASSLGSGRGPYEQYF.

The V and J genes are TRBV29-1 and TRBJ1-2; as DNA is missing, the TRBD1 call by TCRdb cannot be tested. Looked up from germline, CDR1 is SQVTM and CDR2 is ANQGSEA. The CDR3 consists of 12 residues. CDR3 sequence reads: CSVVSDSYGYTF.

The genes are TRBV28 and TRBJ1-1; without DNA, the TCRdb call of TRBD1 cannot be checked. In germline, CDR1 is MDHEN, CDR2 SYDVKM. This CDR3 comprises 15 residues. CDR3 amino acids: CASTLLGQPNTEAFF.

CDR3 protein: CSVPPEVGSYNEQFF. This chain links TRBV29-1 with TRBJ2-1; the TRBD1 assignment by TCRdb is unverifiable without DNA. The CDR3 has 15 amino acids. CDR1 SQVTM and CDR2 ANQGSEA come from the germline V gene.

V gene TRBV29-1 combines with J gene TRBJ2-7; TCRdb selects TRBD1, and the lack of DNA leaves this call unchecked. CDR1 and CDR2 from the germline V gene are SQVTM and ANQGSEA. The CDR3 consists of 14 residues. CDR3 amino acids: CSVEGGGGGYEQYF.

CDR3 region: CASSSSDSTDTQYF. V usage is TRBV11-2 and J usage is TRBJ2-3. This CDR3 comprises 14 residues. Per the germline V gene, CDR1 is SGHAT and CDR2 is FQNNGV. Full variable domain (missing parts from reference TRBV11-2 and TRBJ2-3): EAGVAQSPRYKIIEKRQSVAFWCNPISGHATLYWYQQILGQGPKLLIQFQNNGVVDDSQLPKDRFSAERLKGVDSTLKIQPAKLEDSAVYLCASSSSDSTDTQYFGPGTRLTVL.

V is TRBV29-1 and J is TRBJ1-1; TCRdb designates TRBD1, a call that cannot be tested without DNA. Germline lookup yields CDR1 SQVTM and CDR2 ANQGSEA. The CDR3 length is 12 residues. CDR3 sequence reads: CSVPQSNIEAFF.

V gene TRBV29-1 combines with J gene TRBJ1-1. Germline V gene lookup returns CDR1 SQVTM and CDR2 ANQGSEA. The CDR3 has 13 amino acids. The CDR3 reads CSVLSGGHTEAFF.

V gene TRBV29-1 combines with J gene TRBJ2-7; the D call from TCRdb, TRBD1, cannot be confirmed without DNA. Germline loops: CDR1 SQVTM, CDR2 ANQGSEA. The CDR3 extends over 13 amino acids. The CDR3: CSVQDRGSNEQYF.

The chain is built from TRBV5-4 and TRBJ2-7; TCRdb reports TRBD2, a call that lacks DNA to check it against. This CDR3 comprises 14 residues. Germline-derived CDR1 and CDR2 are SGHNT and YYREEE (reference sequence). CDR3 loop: CASSGTSGKYEQYF. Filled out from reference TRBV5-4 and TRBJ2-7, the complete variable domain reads ETGVTQSPTHLIKTRGQQVTLRCSSQSGHNTVSWYQQALGQGPQFIFQYYREEENGRGNFPPRFSGLQFPNYSSELNVNALELDDSALYLCASSGTSGKYEQYFGPGTRLTVT.

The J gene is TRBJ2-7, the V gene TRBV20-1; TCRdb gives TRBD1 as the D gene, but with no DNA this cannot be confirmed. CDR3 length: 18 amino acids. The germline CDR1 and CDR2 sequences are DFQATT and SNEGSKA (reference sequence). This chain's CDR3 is CSARGSRDVLRPPYEQYF.

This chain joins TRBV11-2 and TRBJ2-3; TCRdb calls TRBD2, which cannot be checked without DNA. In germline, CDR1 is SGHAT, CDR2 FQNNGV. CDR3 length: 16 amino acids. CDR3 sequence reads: CASSYSSGTSTDTQYF.

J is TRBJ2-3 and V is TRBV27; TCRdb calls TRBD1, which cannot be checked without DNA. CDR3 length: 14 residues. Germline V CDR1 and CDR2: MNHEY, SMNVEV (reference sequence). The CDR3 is CASRHPGQADTQYF.

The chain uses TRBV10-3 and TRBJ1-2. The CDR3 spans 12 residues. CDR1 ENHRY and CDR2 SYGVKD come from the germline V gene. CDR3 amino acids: CAIPAEYYGYTF.